The 5 T cell receptor beta chains below were found in one sample sequenced in a study of T cell repertoires in cytomegalovirus infection (dated by TCRdb to the late 2010s). The sample was run on an Illumina HiSeq 1500. TCRdb trimmed the raw reads at Q25, called clones with MiXCR and kept productive beta chains. CDR3 protein sequences are deduplicated, and each keeps its most common genes and DNA. Here the sample has some 300,000 distinct CDR3 sequences; around 9.1% occur a single time. Of the sample, around 2.6% falls within the top ten clones. The source material was PBMCs. These receptor sequences come from a human donor in good health (CMV status not recorded). Some clones in this sample may be carry-over from other donors' samples.

This clonotype was counted at least ten times. This chain uses TRBV29-1 with TRBJ2-2; D call uncertain. This CDR3 comprises 10 residues. Per the germline V gene, CDR1 is SQVTM and CDR2 is ANQGSEA. V was pared by 7 bases and J by 3 bases, with 3 bases between. The CDR3 DNA reads as TGCAGCGCTTACACCGGGGAGCTGTTTTTT. Protein: CSAYTGELFF.

This clonotype was observed at least ten times. This chain joins TRBV10-3 and TRBJ2-7; the match to TRBD1 covers 7 bases. This CDR3 contains 13 residues. V gave up 6 bases and J gave up 6 bases; unmatched junction bases: 8. Germline CDR1 reads ENHRY; CDR2 reads SYGVKD. The CDR3 region is CAIRTRGSGEQYV. The DNA of the CDR3 is TGTGCCATCAGAACCAGGGGGTCGGGCGAGCAGTACGTC.

The chain is built from TRBV4-1 and TRBJ1-1; D is ambiguous. This CDR3 has 12 residues. Trimming left V 1 base short and J 6 bases short, with 6 bases between. Germline V gene lookup returns CDR1 MGHRA and CDR2 YSYEKL. CDR3 in DNA: TGCGCCAGCAGCCAAGGTTTCTCTGAAGCTTTCTTT. Residues: CASSQGFSEAFF.

This clonotype was counted a few times. The V and J genes are TRBV3-1 and TRBJ1-5; D gene ambiguous. Deletions cut 0 bases from V and 1 base from J, with 7 bases between. CDR3 length: 15 residues. Per germline, CDR1 LGHDT and CDR2 YNNKEL (reference sequence). The CDR3 DNA follows: TGTGCCAGCAGCCAAGATCGTAGCAGCAATCAGCCCCAGCATTTT. Amino acids: CASSQDRSSNQPQHF.

The table lists this clonotype with many counts. The V call is TRBV6-4, the J call TRBJ2-3; TRBD1 is a possible D gene (6 bases). The ends were cut back, 2 bases at V and 1 base at J, with 10 bases in the middle. There are 15 residues in the CDR3. From germline, CDR1 is MRHNA and CDR2 SNTAGT. The CDR3 here is CASSDQAGGTDTQYF. The CDR3 DNA reads as TGTGCCAGCAGTGACCAGGCAGGGGGCACAGATACGCAGTATTTT.